Given below is one T cell receptor (beta chain) in context. Germline V lookup: CDR1 MGHRA, CDR2 YSYEKL. Trimming pared 1 base from V and 0 bases from J, leaving 10 bases between. The CDR3 runs to 16 residues. Sequencing used immunoSEQ multiplex PCR; TCRdb keeps in-frame clones, though not all of them. The repertoire holds tens of thousands of clones, with approximately 86% as singletons. This sample stems from a study of radiotherapy plus CTLA-4 blockade in lung cancer. The receptor comes from a human donor with non-small cell lung cancer who had stable disease on radiotherapy plus ipilimumab. The chain joins TRBV4-1 to TRBJ1-3; no reliable D call. Sequencing used peripheral blood, obtained from a patient treated with radiotherapy plus ipilimumab. The CDR3 loop reads CASSQASPSSGNTIYF. Here the CDR3 DNA reads TGCGCCAGCAGCCAAGCGTCGCCGAGCTCTGGAAACACCATATATTTT.